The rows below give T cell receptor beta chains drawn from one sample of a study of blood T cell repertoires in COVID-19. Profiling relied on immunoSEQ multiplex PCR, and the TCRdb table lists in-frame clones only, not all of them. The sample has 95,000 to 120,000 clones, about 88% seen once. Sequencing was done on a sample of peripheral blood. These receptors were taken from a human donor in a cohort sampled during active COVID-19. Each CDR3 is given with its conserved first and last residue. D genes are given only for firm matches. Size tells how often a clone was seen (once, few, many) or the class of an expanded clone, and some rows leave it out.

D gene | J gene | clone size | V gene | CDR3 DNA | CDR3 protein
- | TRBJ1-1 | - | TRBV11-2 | TGTGCCAGCAGCTTAAATTCGGGGTTCGGAGAAGCTTTCTTT | CASSLNSGFGEAFF
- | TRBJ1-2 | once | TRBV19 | TGTGCCAGTAGTGGCACGACCGCAGCGGCCCGCACCTTC | CASSGTTAAARTF
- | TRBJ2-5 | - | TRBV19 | TGTGCCAGTAGCACAGGACGGTTGCAAGAGACCCAGTACTTC | CASSTGRLQETQYF
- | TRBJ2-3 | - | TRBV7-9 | TGTGCCAGCAGCTTGGGAGCGGCAGATACGCAGTATTTT | CASSLGAADTQYF
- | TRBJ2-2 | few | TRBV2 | TGTGCCAGCAGCTATGCGAACACCGGGGAGCTGTTTTTT | CASSYANTGELFF
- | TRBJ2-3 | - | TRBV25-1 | TGTGCCAGCAGTCCATCAGCGGGTACAGATACGCAGTATTTT | CASSPSAGTDTQYF
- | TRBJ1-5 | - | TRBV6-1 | TGTGCCAGCAGTGCCAGCCGATGGGGGGTCAAATGGGGGAATCAGCCCCAGCATTTT | CASSASRWGVKWGNQPQHF
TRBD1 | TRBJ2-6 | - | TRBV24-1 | TGTGCCACCAGTGAAGGGGACAGGGGGCGACTTGACTACTCTGGGGCCAACGTCCTGACTTTC | CATSEGDRGRLDYSGANVLTF
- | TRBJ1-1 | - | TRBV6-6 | TGTGCCAGCAGTTACCCGGGGGGAGGGGGTGAAGCTTTCTTT | CASSYPGGGGEAFF
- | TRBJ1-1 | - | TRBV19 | TGTGCCAGTAGTATAGTTTCGGGGAACACTGAAGCTTTCTTT | CASSIVSGNTEAFF
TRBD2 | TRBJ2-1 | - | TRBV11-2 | TGTGCCAGCAGCTTAGATAGGCTAGCGGGAGGAGATGAGCAGTTCTTC | CASSLDRLAGGDEQFF
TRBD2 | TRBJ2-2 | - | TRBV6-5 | TGTGCCAGCAGACCCGGGACTAGCGGGGCCGGGGAGCTGTTTTTT | CASRPGTSGAGELFF
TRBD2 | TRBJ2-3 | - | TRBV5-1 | TGCGCCAGCAGCCTAGGGACTAGCGGGGGGATTTCCACAGATACGCAGTATTTT | CASSLGTSGGISTDTQYF
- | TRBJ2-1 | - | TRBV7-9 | TGTGCCAGCAGCTTAGGTGTCGGGGGAGGCCGGATAGGTGAGCAGTTCTTC | CASSLGVGGGRIGEQFF
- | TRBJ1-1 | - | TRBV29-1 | TGCAGCGTTTCTAACACTGAAGCTTTCTTT | CSVSNTEAFF
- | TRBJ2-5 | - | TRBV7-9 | TGTGCCAGCAGCCCACCAACGGGGGTCAAGACCCAGTACTTC | CASSPPTGVKTQYF
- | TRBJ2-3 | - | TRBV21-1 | TGTGCCACCCCCGGGGGGACAGGGCTAACAGATACGCAGTATTTT | CATPGGTGLTDTQYF
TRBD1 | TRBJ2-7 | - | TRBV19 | TGTGCCAGTAGTCGATCCGGGACAGACTCCTACGAGCAGTACTTC | CASSRSGTDSYEQYF
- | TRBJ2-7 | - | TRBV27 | TGTGCCAGCAGTCTAATCGGAACAGGTAGCTCCTACGAGCAGTACTTC | CASSLIGTGSSYEQYF
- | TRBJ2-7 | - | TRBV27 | TGTGCCAGCAGTTTCCGGAGGAATGGACCCTACGAGCAGTACTTC | CASSFRRNGPYEQYF
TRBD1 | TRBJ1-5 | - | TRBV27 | TGTGCCAGCAGTTTCGACAGGGGGCCTAGCAATCAGCCCCAGCATTTT | CASSFDRGPSNQPQHF
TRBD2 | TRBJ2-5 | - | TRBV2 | TGTGCCAGCACCCAGACTGGGGTTGGGGGGGGGACCCAGTACTTC | CASTQTGVGGGTQYF
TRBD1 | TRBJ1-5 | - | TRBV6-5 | TGTGCCACACAGGGGGCCGGTAGCAATCAGCCCCAGCATTTT | CATQGAGSNQPQHF
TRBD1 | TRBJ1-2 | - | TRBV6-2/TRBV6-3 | TGTGCCAGCAGTCCGCTCCCGGGTAGGGAAGGGGGCCACACCTTC | CASSPLPGREGGHTF
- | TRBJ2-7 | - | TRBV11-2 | TGTGCCAGCAGCGAGAGCTACGAGCAGTACTTC | CASSESYEQYF
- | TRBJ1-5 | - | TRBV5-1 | TGCGCCAGCAGCTTGGAAGGCGGTGGAGGAAGGCCCCAGCATTTT | CASSLEGGGGRPQHF
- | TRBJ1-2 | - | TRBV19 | TGTGCCAGTAGCCGCCAGGGGCCAAACTATGGCTACACCTTC | CASSRQGPNYGYTF
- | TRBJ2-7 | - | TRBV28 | - | CASSTSLDRDYEQYF
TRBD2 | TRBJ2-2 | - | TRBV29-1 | TGCAGCGTTGAACTGGTAGCGGGGACCCAGAACACCGGGGAGCTGTTTTTT | CSVELVAGTQNTGELFF
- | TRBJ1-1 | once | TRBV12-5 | TGTGCTAGTGGTCCCCGGGACATCACTGAAGCTTTCTTT | CASGPRDITEAFF
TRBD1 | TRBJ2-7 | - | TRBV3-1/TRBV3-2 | TGTGCCAGCAGCCAAGCTTGGACAGGGGCCTACGAGCAGTACTTC | CASSQAWTGAYEQYF
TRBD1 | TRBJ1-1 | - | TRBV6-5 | TGTGCCAGCAGCTACGGGACAGGGGGTGTTTTCTTT | CASSYGTGGVFF
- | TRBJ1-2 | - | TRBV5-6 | TGTGCCAGCAGCACCGCAGGGGCGCTTGGCTACACCTTC | CASSTAGALGYTF
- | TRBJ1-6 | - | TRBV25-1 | TGTGCCAGCAGTGTAGGCGGTCTCAATTCACCCCTCCACTTT | CASSVGGLNSPLHF
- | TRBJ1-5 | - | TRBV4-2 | TGTGCCAGCAGCCAAGCCTTGAGGGATAGCAATCAGCCCCAGCATTTT | CASSQALRDSNQPQHF
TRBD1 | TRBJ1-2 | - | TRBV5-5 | TGTGCCAGCAGCTTTCATAATATTCAGAAGGGACAGAACTATGGCTACACCTTC | CASSFHNIQKGQNYGYTF
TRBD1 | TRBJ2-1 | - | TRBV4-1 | TGCGCCAGCAGCCAAGGTCCAGGGGGTTCCAATGAGCAGTTCTTC | CASSQGPGGSNEQFF
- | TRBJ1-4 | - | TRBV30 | TGTGCCCTAGGGGCAGGCAGTTATAATGAAAAACTGTTTTTT | CALGAGSYNEKLFF
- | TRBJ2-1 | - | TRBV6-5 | TGTGCCAGCAGTTACTCGTTCACAGGTATGAACAATGAGCAGTTCTTC | CASSYSFTGMNNEQFF
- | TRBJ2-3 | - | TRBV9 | TGTGCCAGCAGCGTGTGGGCCAACGGAGGGACAGATACGCAGTATTTT | CASSVWANGGTDTQYF
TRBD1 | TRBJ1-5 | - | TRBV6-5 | TGTGCCAGCAGTTACTCGAGGACAGGGTTCCAGCCCCAGCATTTT | CASSYSRTGFQPQHF
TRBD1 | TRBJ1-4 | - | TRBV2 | TGTGCCAGCAGTACTTGGACAGGGGTGATTAATGAAAAACTGTTTTTT | CASSTWTGVINEKLFF
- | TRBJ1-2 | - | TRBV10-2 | TGCGCCAGCGGGGGGGGGCATGACTATGGCTACACCTTC | CASGGGHDYGYTF
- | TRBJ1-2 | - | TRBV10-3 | TGTGCCATCAGGACAGGTTTTAACTATGGCTACACCTTC | CAIRTGFNYGYTF
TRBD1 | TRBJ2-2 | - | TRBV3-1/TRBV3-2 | TGTGCCAGCAGTCACCCCCGAGACAGGGACACCGGGGAGCTGTTTTTT | CASSHPRDRDTGELFF
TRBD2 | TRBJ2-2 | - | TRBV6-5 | TGTGCCAGCAGCCGACTAGCGGACACCGGGGAGCTGTTTTTT | CASSRLADTGELFF